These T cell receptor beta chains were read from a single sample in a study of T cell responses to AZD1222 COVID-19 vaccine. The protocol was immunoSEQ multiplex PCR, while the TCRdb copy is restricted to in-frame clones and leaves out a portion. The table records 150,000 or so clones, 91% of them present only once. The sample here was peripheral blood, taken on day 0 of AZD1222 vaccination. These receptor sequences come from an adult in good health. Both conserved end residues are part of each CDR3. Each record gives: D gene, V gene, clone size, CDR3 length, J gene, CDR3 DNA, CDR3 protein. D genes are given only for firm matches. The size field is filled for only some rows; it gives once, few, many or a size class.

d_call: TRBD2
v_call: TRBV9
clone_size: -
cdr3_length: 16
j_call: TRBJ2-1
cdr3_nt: TGTGCCAGCAGCGGAGACACTAGCGGGGGCAACAATGAGCAGTTCTTC
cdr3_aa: CASSGDTSGGNNEQFF

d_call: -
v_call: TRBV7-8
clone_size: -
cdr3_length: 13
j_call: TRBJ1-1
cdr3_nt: TGTGCCAGCAGCTTAGTTATCCCGCCTGAAGCTTTCTTT
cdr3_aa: CASSLVIPPEAFF

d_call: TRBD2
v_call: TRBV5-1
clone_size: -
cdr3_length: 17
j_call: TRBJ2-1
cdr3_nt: TGCGCCAGCAGCTTGGAGGCGGGGGGACCATCGTACGATGAGCAGTTCTTC
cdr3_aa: CASSLEAGGPSYDEQFF

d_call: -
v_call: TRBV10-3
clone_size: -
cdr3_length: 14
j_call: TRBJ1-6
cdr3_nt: TGTGCCATCAGTGATCTCGGGGAGTATTCACCCCTCCACTTT
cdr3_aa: CAISDLGEYSPLHF

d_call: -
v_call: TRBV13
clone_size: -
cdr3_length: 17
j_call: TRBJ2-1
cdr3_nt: TGTGCCAGCAGCTTAGATCGACGTCTACTCGCCTACAATGAGCAGTTCTTC
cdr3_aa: CASSLDRRLLAYNEQFF

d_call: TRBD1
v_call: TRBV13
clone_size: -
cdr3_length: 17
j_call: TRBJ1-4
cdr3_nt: TGTGCCAGCAGCTTACTAAGGACAGGGAGATCCAATGAAAAACTGTTTTTT
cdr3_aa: CASSLLRTGRSNEKLFF

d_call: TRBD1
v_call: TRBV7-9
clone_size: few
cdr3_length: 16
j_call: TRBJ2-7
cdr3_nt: TGTGCCAGCAGCCCTGAACAGGGGACAACTTTATACGAGCAGTACTTC
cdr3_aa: CASSPEQGTTLYEQYF

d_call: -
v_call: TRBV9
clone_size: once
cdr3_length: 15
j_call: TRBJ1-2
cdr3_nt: TGTGCCAGCAGCGTAGCCCTAATTGGGAACTATGGCTACACCTTC
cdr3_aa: CASSVALIGNYGYTF

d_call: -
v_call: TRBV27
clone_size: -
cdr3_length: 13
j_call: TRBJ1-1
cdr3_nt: TGTGCCAGCAGTTTCTTCGGGGGGTCTGAAGCTTTCTTT
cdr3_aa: CASSFFGGSEAFF

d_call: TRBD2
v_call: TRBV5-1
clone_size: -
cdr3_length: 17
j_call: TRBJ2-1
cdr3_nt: TGCGCCAGCAGCTTGGCCTTTCTTAGCGGGAGTGTAAATGAGCAGTTCTTC
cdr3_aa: CASSLAFLSGSVNEQFF

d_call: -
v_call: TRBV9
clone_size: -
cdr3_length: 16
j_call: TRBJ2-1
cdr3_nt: TGTGCCAGCAGCGTAGTTGGACAGCCCTCCTACAATGAGCAGTTCTTC
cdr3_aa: CASSVVGQPSYNEQFF

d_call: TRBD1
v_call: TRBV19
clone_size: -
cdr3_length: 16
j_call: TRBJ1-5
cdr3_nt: TGTGCCAGTAGTATTTGGGTGGGACAGGGAAGTCAGCCCCAGCATTTT
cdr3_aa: CASSIWVGQGSQPQHF

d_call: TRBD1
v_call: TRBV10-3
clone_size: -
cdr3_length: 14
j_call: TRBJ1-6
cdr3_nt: TGTGCCATCAGCCCGGGACAGAGTCTTTCACCCCTCCACTTT
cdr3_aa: CAISPGQSLSPLHF

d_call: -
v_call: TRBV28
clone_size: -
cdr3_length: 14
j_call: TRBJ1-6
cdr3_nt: TGTGCCAGCAGAACAACAGGGTTTAACTCACCCCTCCACTTT
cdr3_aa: CASRTTGFNSPLHF

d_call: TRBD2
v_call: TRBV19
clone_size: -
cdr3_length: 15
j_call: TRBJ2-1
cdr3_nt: TGTGCCAGTAAACCTAGCGGGGGGTCCTACAATGAGCAGTTCTTC
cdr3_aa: CASKPSGGSYNEQFF

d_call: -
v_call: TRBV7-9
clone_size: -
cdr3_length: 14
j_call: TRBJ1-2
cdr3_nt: TGTGCCAGCAGTTCATCTGCAGGGAACTATGGCTACACCTTC
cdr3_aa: CASSSSAGNYGYTF

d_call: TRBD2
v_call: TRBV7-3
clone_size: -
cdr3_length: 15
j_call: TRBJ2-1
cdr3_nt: TGTGCCAGCAGCTCCCGACTAGCGGGAGTGGATGAGCAGTTCTTC
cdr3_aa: CASSSRLAGVDEQFF

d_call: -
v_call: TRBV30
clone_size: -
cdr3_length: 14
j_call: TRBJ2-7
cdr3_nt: TGTGCCTGGATGTCCCGGGGGCTTTTGGACGAGCAGTACTTC
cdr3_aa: CAWMSRGLLDEQYF

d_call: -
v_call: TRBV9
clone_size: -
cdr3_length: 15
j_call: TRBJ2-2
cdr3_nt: TGTGCCAGCAGCGTACTTGCCCAGAACACCGGGGAGCTGTTTTTT
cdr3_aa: CASSVLAQNTGELFF

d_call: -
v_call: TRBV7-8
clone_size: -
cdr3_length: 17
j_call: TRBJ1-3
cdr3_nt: TGTGCCAGCAGCTTTGGGCCACCTCCTTTAGGGGGAAACACCATATATTTT
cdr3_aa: CASSFGPPPLGGNTIYF

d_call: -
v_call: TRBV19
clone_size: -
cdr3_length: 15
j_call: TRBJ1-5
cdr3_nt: TGTGCCAGTAGTATAGTGCAGTCTCGCAATCAGCCCCAGCATTTT
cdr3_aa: CASSIVQSRNQPQHF

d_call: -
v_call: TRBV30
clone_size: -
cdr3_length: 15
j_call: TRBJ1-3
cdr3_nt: TGTGCCTGGAGTAGGGGAGCGGAGGTCTTCGGCACCATATATTTT
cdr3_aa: CAWSRGAEVFGTIYF

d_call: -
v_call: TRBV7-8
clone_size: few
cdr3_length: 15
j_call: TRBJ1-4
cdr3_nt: TGTGCCAGCAGCCTTGACAGGAATTTATTAGAAAAACTGTTTTTT
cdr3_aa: CASSLDRNLLEKLFF

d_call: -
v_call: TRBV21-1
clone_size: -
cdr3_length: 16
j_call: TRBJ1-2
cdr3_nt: TGTGCCAGCAGCCCCACTGGTGAGATAGCTAACTATGGCTACACCTTC
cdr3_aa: CASSPTGEIANYGYTF

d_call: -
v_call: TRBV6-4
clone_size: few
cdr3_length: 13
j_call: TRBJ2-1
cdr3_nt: TGTGCCAGCAGTTCTCATAGGGGGAATGAGCAGTTCTTC
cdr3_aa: CASSSHRGNEQFF

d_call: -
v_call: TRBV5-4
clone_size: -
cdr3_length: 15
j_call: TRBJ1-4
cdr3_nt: TGTGCCAGCAGCTTGGACGGGGCGGGGAGTGAAAAACTGTTTTTT
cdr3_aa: CASSLDGAGSEKLFF

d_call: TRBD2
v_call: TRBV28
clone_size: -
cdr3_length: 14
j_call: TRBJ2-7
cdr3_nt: TGTGCCAGCAGTTCCGCCGGGACTAGGCACGAGCAGTACTTC
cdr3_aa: CASSSAGTRHEQYF

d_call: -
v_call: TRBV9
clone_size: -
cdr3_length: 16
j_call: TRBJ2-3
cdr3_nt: TGTGCCAGCAGCGTAGAACCCAGCGGAGGTACAGATACGCAGTATTTT
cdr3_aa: CASSVEPSGGTDTQYF

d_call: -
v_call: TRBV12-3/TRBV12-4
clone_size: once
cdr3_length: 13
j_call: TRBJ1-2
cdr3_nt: TGTGCCAGCAGTTTATGGGGGACCTATGGCTACACCTTC
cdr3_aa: CASSLWGTYGYTF

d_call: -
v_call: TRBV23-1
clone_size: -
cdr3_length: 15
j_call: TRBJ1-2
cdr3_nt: TGCGCCAGCAGATTCAATTTGATGAGGGAGGATGGCTACACCTTC
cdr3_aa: CASRFNLMREDGYTF

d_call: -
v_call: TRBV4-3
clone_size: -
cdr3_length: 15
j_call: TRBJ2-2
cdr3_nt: TGCGCCAGCAGCCAGGGGACCGTGAACACCGGGGAGCTGTTTTTT
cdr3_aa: CASSQGTVNTGELFF

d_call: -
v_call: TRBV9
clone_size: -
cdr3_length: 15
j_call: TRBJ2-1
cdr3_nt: TGTGCCAGCAGCGCCTCCGGGACCGCACCGAGTGAGCAGTTCTTC
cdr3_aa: CASSASGTAPSEQFF

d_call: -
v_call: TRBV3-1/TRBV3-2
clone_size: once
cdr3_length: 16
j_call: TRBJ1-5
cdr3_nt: TGTGCCAGCAGCCAAGCGGTTCGGGGAGGCAATCAGCCCCAGCATTTT
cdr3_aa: CASSQAVRGGNQPQHF

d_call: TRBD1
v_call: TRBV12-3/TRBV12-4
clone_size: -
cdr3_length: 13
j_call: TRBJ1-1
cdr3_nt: TGTGCCAGCAGACTTACAGGGGGCACTGAAGCTTTCTTT
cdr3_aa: CASRLTGGTEAFF

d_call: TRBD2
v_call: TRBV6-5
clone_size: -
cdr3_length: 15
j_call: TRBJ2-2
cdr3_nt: TGTGCCAGCGGCCCTAGCGGGACGAACACCGGGGAGCTGTTTTTT
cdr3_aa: CASGPSGTNTGELFF

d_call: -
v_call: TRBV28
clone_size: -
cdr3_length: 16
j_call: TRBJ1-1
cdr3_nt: TGTGCCAGCAGTTTATCAGGGTGGGACGACCGCACTGAAGCTTTCTTT
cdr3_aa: CASSLSGWDDRTEAFF

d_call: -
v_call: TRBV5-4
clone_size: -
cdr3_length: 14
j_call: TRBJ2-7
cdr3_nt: TGTGCCAGCAGCTTGGGGACAGACCGCTACGAGCAGTACTTC
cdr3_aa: CASSLGTDRYEQYF

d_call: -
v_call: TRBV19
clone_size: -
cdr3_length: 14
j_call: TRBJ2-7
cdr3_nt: TGTGCCAGTAGGAGGGCCGGGGTTTCCTACGAGCAGTACTTC
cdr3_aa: CASRRAGVSYEQYF

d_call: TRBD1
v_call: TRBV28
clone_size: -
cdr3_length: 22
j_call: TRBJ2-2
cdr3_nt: TGTGCCAGCAGTTCCCCCGGGACAGGGGACTCGCTCCTCTTAGCGAACACCGGGGAGCTGTTTTTT
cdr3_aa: CASSSPGTGDSLLLANTGELFF

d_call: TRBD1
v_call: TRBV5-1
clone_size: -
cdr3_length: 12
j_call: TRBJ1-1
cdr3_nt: TGCGCCAGCAGCTTGCCGGGACAGGAAGCTTTCTTT
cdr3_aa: CASSLPGQEAFF

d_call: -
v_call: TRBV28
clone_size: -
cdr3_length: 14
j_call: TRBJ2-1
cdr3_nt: TGTGCCAGCAGTTTATCGGGAGAGTACAATGAGCAGTTCTTC
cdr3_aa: CASSLSGEYNEQFF

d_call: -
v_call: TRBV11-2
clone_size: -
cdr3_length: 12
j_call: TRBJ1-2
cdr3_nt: TGTGCCAGCAGCCCGCAGACGTCCGGCTACACCTTC
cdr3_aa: CASSPQTSGYTF

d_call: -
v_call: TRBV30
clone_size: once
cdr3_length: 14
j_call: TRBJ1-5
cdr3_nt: TGTGCCTGGAGTGTCGGGCAGACAAATCAGCCCCAGCATTTT
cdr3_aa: CAWSVGQTNQPQHF

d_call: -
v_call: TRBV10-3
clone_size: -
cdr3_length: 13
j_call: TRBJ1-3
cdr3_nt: TGTGCTTACGGGCCCGGGGAAGGAGACACCATATATTTT
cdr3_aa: CAYGPGEGDTIYF

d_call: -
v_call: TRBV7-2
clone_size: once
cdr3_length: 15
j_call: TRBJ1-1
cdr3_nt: TGTGCCAGCAGCCCCTGGGAGGGGATGTCCACTGAAGCTTTCTTT
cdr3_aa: CASSPWEGMSTEAFF

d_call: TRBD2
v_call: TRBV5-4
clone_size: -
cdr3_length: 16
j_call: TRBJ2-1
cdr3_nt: TGTGCCAGCAGCGACGGACTAGCGGGAGGGTTCGATGAGCAGTTCTTC
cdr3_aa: CASSDGLAGGFDEQFF

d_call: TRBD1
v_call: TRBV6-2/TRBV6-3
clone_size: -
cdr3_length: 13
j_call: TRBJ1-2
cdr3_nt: TGTGCCAGCAGTCCGACAGGGGTTTATGGCTACACCTTC
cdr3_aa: CASSPTGVYGYTF

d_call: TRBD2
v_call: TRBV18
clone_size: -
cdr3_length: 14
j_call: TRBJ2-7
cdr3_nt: TGTGCCAGCTCACCACTTCCTAGCGGCTACGAGCAGTACTTC
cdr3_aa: CASSPLPSGYEQYF

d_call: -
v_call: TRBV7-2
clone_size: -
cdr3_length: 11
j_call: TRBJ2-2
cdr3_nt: TGTGCCAGCAGCTTACTAGGGGAGCTGTTTTTT
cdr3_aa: CASSLLGELFF

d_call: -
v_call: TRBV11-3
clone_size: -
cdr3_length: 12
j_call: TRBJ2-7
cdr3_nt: TGTGCCAGCAGCCCGAACTCCTACGAGCAGTACTTC
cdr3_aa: CASSPNSYEQYF

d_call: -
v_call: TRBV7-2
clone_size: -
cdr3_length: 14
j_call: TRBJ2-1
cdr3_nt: TGTGCCAGCAGCCCGATGGCAGGGATCCATGAGCAGTTCTTC
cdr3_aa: CASSPMAGIHEQFF

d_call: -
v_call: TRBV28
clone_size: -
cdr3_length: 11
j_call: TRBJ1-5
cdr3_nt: TGTGCCAGCAGCACTTACCAGCCCCAGCATTTT
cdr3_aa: CASSTYQPQHF

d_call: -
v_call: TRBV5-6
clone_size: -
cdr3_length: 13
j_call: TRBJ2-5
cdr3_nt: TGTGCCAGCAGCGACAGAAACCAAGAGACCCAGTACTTC
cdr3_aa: CASSDRNQETQYF

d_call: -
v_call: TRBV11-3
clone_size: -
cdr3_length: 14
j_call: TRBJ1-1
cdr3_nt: TGTGCCAGCAGCCCCCGAGGGGGGGGGACTGAAGCTTTCTTT
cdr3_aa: CASSPRGGGTEAFF

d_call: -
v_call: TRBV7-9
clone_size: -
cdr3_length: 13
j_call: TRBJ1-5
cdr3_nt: TGTGCCAGCAGCTTAGAGATGGGAGAGCCCCAGCATTTT
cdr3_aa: CASSLEMGEPQHF

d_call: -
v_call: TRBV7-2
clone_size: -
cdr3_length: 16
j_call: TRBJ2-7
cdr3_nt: TGTGCCAGCAGCTTACAGGGGGGAACAGGGCCGGTGGAGCAGTACTTC
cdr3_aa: CASSLQGGTGPVEQYF

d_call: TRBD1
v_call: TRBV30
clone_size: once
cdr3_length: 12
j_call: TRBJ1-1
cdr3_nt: TGTGCCTGGGACAGGGTGAACACTGAAGCTTTCTTT
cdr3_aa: CAWDRVNTEAFF